This section outlines one TCR beta chain sequence together with its context. Its antigen is undetermined. The data belong to a study of cytomegalovirus exposure and HLA in healthy donors. J was trimmed by 1 base and V by 6 bases; bases with no gene match: 6. The CDR3 sequence is 15 residues long. Per germline, CDR1 SGHRS and CDR2 YFSETQ. The method was immunoSEQ multiplex PCR; TCRdb's version includes in-frame clones alone and lacks a portion of them. This table has 150,000 to 200,000 clones, around nine tenths appearing once. Findings and limits, study-wide: There were some public TCRs occurring in many donors, but most TCR sequences were rare. Published work reported that the classifier diagnosed cytomegalovirus status with high specificity and sensitivity. It was about 180 TCR beta chains that were listed as cytomegalovirus-associated.

The TCR comes from a man between 18 and 35 years old in good health and CMV-seronegative. The sequenced sample was PBMCs. The rearrangement links TRBV5-1 to TRBJ2-2, with 7 bases that match TRBD2. CDR3 residues: CASTSAGMNTGELFF. CDR3 in DNA: TGCGCCAGCACGTCAGCGGGGATGAACACCGGGGAGCTGTTTTTT.